This T cell receptor beta chain emerged from a study of CD8+CD57+ T cells in acquired aplastic anemia. The wider study: DNA recovered from sorted CD4+ and CD8+ cells had a mean of 3.2 ug.

As regards this clonotype: Its target is unknown.

Genomic DNA templated the TCR beta VDJ and CDR3 profiling. TCRdb reprocessed the reads with MiXCR, giving one entry per CDR3 protein. The sample holds approximately 170,000 distinct CDR3 sequences, 40% to 55% seen once. Germline V CDR1 and CDR2: SQVTM, ANQGSEA. The CDR3 sequence is 12 residues long. V was clipped by 6 bases and J by 5 bases, with 13 bases between them. Patients included in sequencing had previously demonstrated CD8+CD57+ cell expansion by flow cytometry. Every patient presented with severe acquired aplastic anemia. Study observations and caveats: Roughly 30 CD8+ CDR3 sequences occurred in both the patients and the controls.

The rearrangement links TRBV29-1 to TRBJ1-1; D gene ambiguous. This receptor was obtained from a human donor with aplastic anemia. The material sequenced was sorted CD4+, CD8+, or CD8+CD57+ T cells (not recorded which) from PBMCs. The CDR3 loop is CSVALGSTEAFF. The DNA for the CDR3 is TGCAGCGTCGCCTTGGGGTCTACTGAAGCTTTCTTT.